The T cell receptor (beta chain) under discussion was sequenced for a study of cytomegalovirus exposure and HLA in healthy donors. Study-level points and caveats: In a later analysis, donors in an Asian-associated ancestry cluster reportedly had fewer N-insertions in productive TCRs than the cohort mean.

For this clone: Antigen unknown.

Germline V lookup: CDR1 SGHTA, CDR2 FQGTGA. V was clipped by 2 bases and J by 1 base, with 8 bases between them. The CDR3 has 14 amino acids. The study ran its PCR with 60 Vbeta and 13 Jbeta primers. Only in-frame clones appear in the TCRdb table, and some are missing; sequencing was by immunoSEQ multiplex PCR. There are 150,000 to 200,000 clones in the sample; around 80% occur only once, and around 1.4% lies in the top ten. The sequencing input was PBMCs. The clonotype was recovered from a girl under 18 in good health and CMV-seropositive. The chain uses TRBV7-3 and TRBJ1-1; D not certain. CDR3 DNA sequence: TGTGCCAGCAGCTTATCGGGAGAGAACACTGAAGCTTTCTTT. Translation gives CASSLSGENTEAFF.